The text below deals with one T cell receptor (beta chain). This sample was included in a study of blood T cell repertoires in COVID-19. As handled by the study authors: Researchers report that nucleated cell counts were estimated from reference gene primer amplification. Some clones are missing from TCRdb's copy, which holds only in-frame ones; the method was immunoSEQ multiplex PCR. That table gives V, J and clone size, and the DNA gave D and trimming. The sample lists around 230,000 clones, 75% to 85% seen once, with around 11% in the top ten. This CDR3 comprises 15 residues. Germline CDR1 and CDR2: MNHNY and SVGAGI (reference sequence). V trimming: 10 bases; J trimming: 5 bases; junction bases outside the gene matches: 13.

Sequenced material: peripheral blood. The TCR comes from an older woman with active or convalescent COVID-19. The V call is TRBV6-6, the J call TRBJ1-5; 8 nucleotides agree with TRBD1. The CDR3 DNA is TGTGCCAACTATAGCCCGGGACAGGTTCATCAGCCCCAGCATTTT. Amino acids: CANYSPGQVHQPQHF.